Shown below are 21 T cell receptor beta chains from a single sample sequenced in a study of shared clonotypes between healthy human individuals. The method was immunoSEQ multiplex PCR; TCRdb's version includes in-frame clones alone and lacks a portion of them. The profile covers around 120,000 clones, with around 71% appearing a single time and around 24% taken by the ten largest. The sample was memory CD8+ T cells sorted from blood. As to subset: CD45RO+ cells pooled with CCR7-negative TemRA cells. The receptors come from a woman in her twenties or thirties in good health.

This chain uses TRBV25-1 with TRBJ2-7; 10 bases are shared with TRBD1. CDR3 size: 15 residues. V lost 1 base to trimming and J lost 3 bases; unmatched junction nucleotides: 3. Germline CDR1 is MGHDK and CDR2 is SYGVNS. The CDR3: CASSESGTGVYEQYF. The CDR3 coding sequence is TGTGCCAGCAGTGAATCCGGGACAGGGGTCTACGAGCAGTACTTC.

The rearrangement joins TRBV28 to TRBJ2-7; D not resolved. V lost 5 bases, J lost 2 bases, and 13 bases lay in between. This CDR3 contains 14 residues. In germline, CDR1 is MDHEN, CDR2 SYDVKM. The DNA for the CDR3 is TGTGCCAGCAGTCGACTCCGTTTCACCTACGAGCAGTACTTC. As protein: CASSRLRFTYEQYF.

This clone has just a few counts. The chain employs TRBV6-1 and TRBJ2-5; 11 bases agree with TRBD2. J gave up 5 bases and V 3 bases, and 5 bases lay outside the gene matches. Germline CDR1 is MNHNS and CDR2 is SASEGT. The CDR3 has 15 residues. CDR3 DNA: TGTGCCAGCAGTGAGCTAGCGGGAGGTTTTGAGACCCAGTACTTC. Amino acids: CASSELAGGFETQYF.

The chain couples TRBV29-1 to TRBJ1-2; D is unresolved. Germline CDR1 SQVTM, CDR2 ANQGSEA. This CDR3 region has 11 residues. V was cut by 5 bases and J by 6 bases, with 10 bases left in between. The CDR3 nucleotides read TGCAGCGTTTATAGATTGGATGGCTACACCTTC. It yields the protein CSVYRLDGYTF.

V gene TRBV28 combines with J gene TRBJ2-2, with 9 positions matching TRBD2. The CDR3 totals 18 residues. Germline CDR1 reads MDHEN; CDR2 reads SYDVKM. Losses at the gene ends were 3 bases for V and 5 bases for J; bases not matched to a gene: 13. The CDR3 DNA reads TGTGCCAGCAGTTTCCTACTGGCGGGAGGGCAGGGGACCGGGGAGCTGTTTTTT. Its translation: CASSFLLAGGQGTGELFF.

V and J are TRBV27 and TRBJ2-3; a possible D gene is TRBD2 (5 bases). There are 12 residues in the CDR3. V was clipped by 6 bases and J by 8 bases, with 12 bases between them. Germline V gene lookup returns CDR1 MNHEY and CDR2 SMNVEV (reference sequence). CDR3 region: CASSYDGGTQYF. CDR3 sequence (DNA): TGTGCCAGCAGCTACGATGGAGGTACGCAGTATTTT.

The chain joins TRBV18 to TRBJ2-7, with no clear D. Germline CDR1 KGHSH, CDR2 LQKENI. There are 13 residues in the CDR3. V was trimmed by 1 base and J by 3 bases, leaving 7 bases between them. The CDR3 sequence: CASSPRQIYEQYF. Here the CDR3 DNA reads TGTGCCAGCTCACCACGGCAGATCTACGAGCAGTACTTC.

The V and J genes are TRBV7-8 and TRBJ2-1; 7 nucleotides line up with TRBD2. The CDR3 runs to 17 residues. Trimming cost V 1 base and J 0 bases; bases outside gene matches: 6. CDR1 is SGHVS, CDR2 FQNEAQ, per germline. The CDR3 nucleotides read TGTGCCAGCAGCTTAGTTGTAGCGGGTAGCTCCTACAATGAGCAGTTCTTC. It is translated as CASSLVVAGSSYNEQFF.

The rearrangement uses TRBV27 and TRBJ2-6; D ambiguous. Trimming stripped 6 bases from V and 1 base from J, with 10 bases between. Germline-derived CDR1 and CDR2 are MNHEY and SMNVEV (reference sequence). This CDR3 is built from 15 residues. In nucleotides, the CDR3 is TGTGCCAGCAGGTCCTCCGGATCTGGGGCCAACGTCCTGACTTTC. Translating gives CASRSSGSGANVLTF.

The CDR3 protein is CASSFYGTYTF. The CDR3 region has the DNA TGTGCCAGCAGTTTCTATGGGACCTACACCTTC. The chain couples TRBV28 to TRBJ1-2; perhaps TRBD1 as D (5 bases). Germline CDR1 MDHEN, CDR2 SYDVKM. Deletions cut 3 bases from V and 10 bases from J, with 9 bases between. The CDR3 runs 11 residues.

This clone came up a few times. The chain is built from TRBV9 and TRBJ2-1; 7 bases line up with TRBD2. Losses at the gene ends were 0 bases for V and 4 bases for J; bases not matched to a gene: 4. The CDR3 has 15 amino acids. Per the germline V gene, CDR1 is SGDLS and CDR2 is YYNGEE. CDR3 sequence: CASSVAEAGYNEQFF. CDR3 coding DNA: TGTGCCAGCAGCGTAGCAGAAGCGGGGTACAATGAGCAGTTCTTC.

This clone has more than one count but fewer than ten. The rearrangement uses TRBV5-1 and TRBJ2-7; 9 bases map to TRBD2. CDR1 is SGHRS and CDR2 is YFSETQ in the germline V gene. The junction had 11 bases not matched to a gene; V was cut back by 4 bases and J by 6 bases. The CDR3 is made up of 15 amino acids. CDR3 in amino acids: CASSVTGTSLPEQYF. CDR3 in DNA: TGCGCCAGCAGCGTAACCGGGACTAGCTTACCCGAGCAGTACTTC. The full variable domain, completed using reference TRBV5-1 and TRBJ2-7, is KAGVTQTPRYLIKTRGQQVTLSCSPISGHRSVSWYQQTPGQGLQFLFEYFSETQRNKGNFPGRFSGRQFSNSRSEMNVSTLELGDSALYLCASSVTGTSLPEQYFGPGTRLTVT.

The V and J genes are TRBV11-1 and TRBJ2-3; 14 bases map to TRBD2. This CDR3 is 17 amino acids long. With 4 bases clipped from V and 4 bases from J, the junction kept 7 bases outside the gene matches. The V gene's germline CDR1 is SGHAT and CDR2 FQDESV (reference sequence). CDR3 amino acids: CASSSGLAGVGADTQYF. CDR3 nucleotides: TGTGCCAGCAGCTCGGGACTAGCGGGAGTGGGGGCAGATACGCAGTATTTT.

This clone was recorded at least ten times. The gene calls are TRBV25-1 and TRBJ2-7; the match to TRBD1 covers 9 bases. The CDR3 has 15 amino acids. V was clipped by 3 bases and J by 5 bases; unmatched bases: 8. The V gene's germline CDR1 is MGHDK and CDR2 SYGVNS. The CDR3 spells CASSDPNRGPDEQYF. DNA of the CDR3: TGTGCCAGCAGTGATCCCAACAGGGGGCCTGACGAGCAGTACTTC.

This chain joins TRBV28 and TRBJ1-1; perhaps TRBD1 as D (5 bases). The length of the CDR3 is 17 residues. Per germline, CDR1 MDHEN and CDR2 SYDVKM. V was clipped by 4 bases and J by 0 bases, with 18 bases between them. CDR3 DNA: TGTGCCAGCAGTTCTAGGCTACAGGTTGGGATGAACACTGAAGCTTTCTTT. Its protein is CASSSRLQVGMNTEAFF. The full variable domain, its missing parts supplied by reference TRBV28 and TRBJ1-1, is DVKVTQSSRYLVKRTGEKVFLECVQDMDHENMFWYRQDPGLGLRLIYFSYDVKMKEKGDIPEGYSVSREKKERFSLILESASTNQTSMYLCASSSRLQVGMNTEAFFGQGTRLTVV.

This CDR3 reads CASSLVGQHYEQYF. DNA of the CDR3: TGTGCCAGCAGTTTAGTGGGACAGCACTACGAGCAGTACTTC. V is TRBV27 and J is TRBJ2-5; TRBD1 matches 7 bases. TRBJ2-7 explains the end of the DNA better; the J call may be wrong. This CDR3 region has 14 residues. Germline-derived CDR1 and CDR2 are MNHEY and SMNVEV (reference sequence).

The chain joins TRBV19 to TRBJ1-1, with D possibly being TRBD1 (5 bases). There are 16 residues in the CDR3. The V end lost 4 bases, the J end lost 1 base, and 16 bases lay between the germline ends. Germline V gene sequence: CDR1 LNHDA, CDR2 SQIVND (reference sequence). Written as DNA, the CDR3 is TGTGCCAGTAGTAATTTGTGGTACAGGCCGAACACTGAAGCTTTCTTT. Its translation: CASSNLWYRPNTEAFF.

This clone appeared a few times. V is TRBV7-6 and J is TRBJ2-1, with 12 positions matching TRBD2. In germline, CDR1 is SGHVS, CDR2 FNYEAQ. The junction had 3 bases not matched to a gene; V was cut back by 0 bases and J by 6 bases. The CDR3 is 16 amino acids. The CDR3: CASSLAGLAGINEQFF. The CDR3, as DNA: TGTGCCAGCAGCTTAGCTGGACTAGCGGGAATCAATGAGCAGTTCTTC.

This clone was counted many times. This chain links TRBV7-6 with TRBJ2-1; 10 bases map to TRBD2. The CDR3 loop spans 17 amino acids. Germline V lookup: CDR1 SGHVS, CDR2 FNYEAQ. V shed 1 base, J shed 0 bases, and the junction held 3 bases outside the gene matches. The CDR3 coding sequence is TGTGCCAGCAGCTTAGTGGCTAGCGGGAGCTCCTACAATGAGCAGTTCTTC. Its translation is CASSLVASGSSYNEQFF.

This clone was found a few times. The rearrangement joins TRBV28 to TRBJ1-2; no firm D call. The germline V gene encodes CDR1 MDHEN and CDR2 SYDVKM. V was cut by 5 bases and J by 1 base, with 20 bases left in between. This CDR3 has 17 amino acids. CDR3 bases: TGTGCCAGCAGTACCAACAGCGCCCAAACCATTAACTATGGCTACACCTTC. It is translated as CASSTNSAQTINYGYTF.

This chain uses TRBV2 with TRBJ1-1; the D is unclear. The V gene lost 6 bases and the J gene lost 6 bases, with 17 bases spanning the gap. This CDR3 has 14 amino acids. Per the germline V gene, CDR1 is SNHLY and CDR2 is FYNNEI. CDR3 sequence reads: CASRSRVAGPEAFF. As DNA, the CDR3 is TGTGCCAGCAGGAGCCGCGTGGCAGGCCCTGAAGCTTTCTTT. The full variable domain, rest sourced from reference TRBV2 and TRBJ1-1, is EPEVTQTPSHQVTQMGQEVILRCVPISNHLYFYWYRQILGQKVEFLVSFYNNEISEKSEIFDDQFSVERPDGSNFTLKIRSTKLEDSAMYFCASRSRVAGPEAFFGQGTRLTVV.